This TCR beta chain was found in a study of shared clonotypes between healthy human individuals. On the study more broadly: Donor composition was a couple of women and three men, aged 18 to 49. General study points: The small donor group covered limited genetic and exposure diversity. Specimens sampled were limited to blood, with tissue repertoires likely differing.

Remarks on this clone: What it recognizes is unknown. Because the CDR3's place on the DNA is in doubt, the DNA is left out and the CDR3 is given as listed by TCRdb.

Sequencing was performed with immunoSEQ multiplex PCR; in TCRdb, only in-frame clones are kept and a portion is missing. The sample has about half a million clones, about 76% seen once; the top ten hold about 13%. CDR1 and CDR2 from the germline V gene are SGHRS and YFSETQ. The CDR3 numbers 12 amino acids, ends counted. Healthy HIV-negative adults with no recent acute infections or vaccinations were recruited as donors. Sequenced material: PBMCs. The rearrangement links TRBV5-1 to TRBJ2-1; the tabulated D call, TRBD1, remains unverified against the DNA. This clonotype was sampled from a middle-aged woman in good health. Some clones in this sample may be carry-over from other donors' samples. This chain's CDR3 is CASSFGQGSLFF.